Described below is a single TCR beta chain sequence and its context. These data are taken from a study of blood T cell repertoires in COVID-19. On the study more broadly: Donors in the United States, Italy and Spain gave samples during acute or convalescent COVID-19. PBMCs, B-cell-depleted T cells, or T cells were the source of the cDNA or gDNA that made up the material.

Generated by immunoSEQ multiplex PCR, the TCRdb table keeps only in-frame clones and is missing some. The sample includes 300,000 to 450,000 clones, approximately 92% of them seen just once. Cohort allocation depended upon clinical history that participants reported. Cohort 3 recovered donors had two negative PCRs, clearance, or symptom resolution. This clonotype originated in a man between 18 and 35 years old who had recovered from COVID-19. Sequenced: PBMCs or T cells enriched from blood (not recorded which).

The CDR3 nucleotides read TGTGCCAGCAGTTTGATCGAAGCAGGCGGCTACACCTTC. It specifies CASSLIEAGGYTF. The V and J genes are TRBV6-2 or TRBV6-3 and TRBJ1-2, with D unresolved. Looked up from germline, CDR1 is MNHEY and CDR2 is SVGEGT. V was shortened by 4 bases and J by 8 bases, with 14 bases between the two germline ends. The CDR3 extends over 13 amino acids.